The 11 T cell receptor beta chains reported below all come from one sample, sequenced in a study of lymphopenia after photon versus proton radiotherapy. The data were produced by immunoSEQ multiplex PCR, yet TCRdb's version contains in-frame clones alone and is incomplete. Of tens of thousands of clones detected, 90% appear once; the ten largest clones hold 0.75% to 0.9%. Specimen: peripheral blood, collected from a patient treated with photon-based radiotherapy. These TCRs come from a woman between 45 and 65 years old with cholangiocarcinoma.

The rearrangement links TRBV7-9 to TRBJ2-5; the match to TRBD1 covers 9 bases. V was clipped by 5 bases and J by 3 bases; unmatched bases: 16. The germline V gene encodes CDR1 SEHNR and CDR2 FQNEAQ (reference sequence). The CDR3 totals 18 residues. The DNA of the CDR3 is TGTGCCAGCAGCCCTAGGCTCCAACAGGGGGCGTTAGAAGAGACCCAGTACTTC. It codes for CASSPRLQQGALEETQYF.

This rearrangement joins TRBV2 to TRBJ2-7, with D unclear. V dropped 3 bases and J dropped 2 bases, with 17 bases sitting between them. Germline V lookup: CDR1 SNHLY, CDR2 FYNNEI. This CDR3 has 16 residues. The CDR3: CASSDWQVFNTYEQYF. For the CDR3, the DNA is TGTGCCAGCAGTGACTGGCAGGTGTTTAATACCTACGAGCAGTACTTC.

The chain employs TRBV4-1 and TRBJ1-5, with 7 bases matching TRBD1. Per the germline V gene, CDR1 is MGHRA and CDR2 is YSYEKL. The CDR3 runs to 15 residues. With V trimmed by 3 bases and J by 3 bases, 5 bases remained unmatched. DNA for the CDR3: TGCGCCAGCAGCCAGGAGGGGGCGAACAATCAGCCCCAGCATTTT. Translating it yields CASSQEGANNQPQHF.

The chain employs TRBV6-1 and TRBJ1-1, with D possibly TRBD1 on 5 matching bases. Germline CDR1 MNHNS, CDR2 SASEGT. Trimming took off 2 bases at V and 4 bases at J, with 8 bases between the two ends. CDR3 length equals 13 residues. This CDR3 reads CASSEHRITEAFF. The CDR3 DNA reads TGTGCCAGCAGTGAACACAGGATCACTGAAGCTTTCTTT.

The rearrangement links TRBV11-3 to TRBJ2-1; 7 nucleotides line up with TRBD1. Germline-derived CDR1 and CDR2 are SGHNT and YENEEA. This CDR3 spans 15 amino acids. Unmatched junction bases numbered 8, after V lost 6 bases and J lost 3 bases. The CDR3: CASSFRQGGYNEQFF. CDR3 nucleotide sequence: TGTGCCAGCAGTTTTCGACAGGGTGGCTACAATGAGCAGTTCTTC.

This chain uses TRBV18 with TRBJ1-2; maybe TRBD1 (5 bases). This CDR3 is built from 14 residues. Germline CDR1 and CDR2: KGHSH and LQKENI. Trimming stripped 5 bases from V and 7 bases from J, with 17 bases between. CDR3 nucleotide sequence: TGTGCCAGCTCAGACGGGGACCGACGTGTTGGCTACACCTTC. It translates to CASSDGDRRVGYTF.

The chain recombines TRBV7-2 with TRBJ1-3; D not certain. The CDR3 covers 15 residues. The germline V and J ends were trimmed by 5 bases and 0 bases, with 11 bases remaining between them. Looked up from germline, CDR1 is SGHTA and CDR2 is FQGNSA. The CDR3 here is CASSRVATSGNTIYF. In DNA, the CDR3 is TGTGCCAGCAGCCGGGTAGCTACCTCTGGAAACACCATATATTTT.

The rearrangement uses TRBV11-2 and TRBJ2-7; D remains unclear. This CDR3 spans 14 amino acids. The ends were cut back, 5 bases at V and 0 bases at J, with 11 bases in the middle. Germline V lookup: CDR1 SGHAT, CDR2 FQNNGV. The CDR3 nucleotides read TGTGCCAGCAGCCTTCGTTACAACTCCTACGAGCAGTACTTC. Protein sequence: CASSLRYNSYEQYF.

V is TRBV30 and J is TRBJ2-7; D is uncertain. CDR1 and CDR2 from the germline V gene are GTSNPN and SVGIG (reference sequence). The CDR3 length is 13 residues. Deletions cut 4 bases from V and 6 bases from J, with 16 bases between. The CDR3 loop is CAWTLGPISEQYF. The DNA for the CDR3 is TGTGCCTGGACTCTCGGACCCATTTCCGAGCAGTACTTC.

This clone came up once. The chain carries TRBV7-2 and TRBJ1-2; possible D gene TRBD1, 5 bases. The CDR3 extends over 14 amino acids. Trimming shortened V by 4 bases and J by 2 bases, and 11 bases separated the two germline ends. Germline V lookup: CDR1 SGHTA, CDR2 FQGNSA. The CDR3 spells CASSSSGGNYGYTF. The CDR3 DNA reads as TGTGCCAGCAGCTCGTCGGGGGGGAACTATGGCTACACCTTC.

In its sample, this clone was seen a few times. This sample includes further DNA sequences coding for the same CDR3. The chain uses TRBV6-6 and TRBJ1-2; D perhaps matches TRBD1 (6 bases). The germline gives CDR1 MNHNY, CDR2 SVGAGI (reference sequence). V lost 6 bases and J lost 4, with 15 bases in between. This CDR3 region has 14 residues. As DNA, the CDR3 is TGTGCCAGCAGGACTCAGGGGCTGATCTATGGCTACACCTTC. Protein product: CASRTQGLIYGYTF.